This T cell receptor (beta chain) appears in the sequencing data of a study of multiple sclerosis patients with progressive multifocal leukoencephalopathy. This clone was counted once. Antigen: not known. Time point denoted: before natalizumab initiation. T0 refers to blood drawn before natalizumab was first infused. The study, taken as a whole, reports: Whether JC virus or general immunocompromise explains the findings remained unclear. In most PML patients, TRB repertoires appeared less diverse by entropy.

The assay was immunoSEQ multiplex PCR, and TCRdb's table has in-frame clones only and misses some. This repertoire shows tens of thousands of clones, 80% to 95% found once; its top ten account for less than 2%. The CDR3 contains 15 residues. The germline V gene has CDR1 KGHSH and CDR2 LQKENI. J was trimmed by 6 bases and V by 5 bases; bases with no gene match: 9. The rearrangement links TRBV18 to TRBJ1-4; 7 bases are shared with TRBD1. The sequencing input was PBMCs. The sequence derives from a man aged 25-45 years with multiple sclerosis. CDR3 region: CASSTDRKGDEKLFF. CDR3 DNA sequence: TGTGCCAGCTCAACGGACAGGAAAGGAGATGAAAAACTGTTTTTT.